The next 11 T cell receptor beta chains were all read from a single sample in a study of Ad26.COV2.S vaccination and SARS-CoV-2 variants. Treatment given: approximately 18 received Ad26.COV2.S at low or high dose, single or two shots; roughly five received placebo; per-sample allocation not given. Sampling occurred on day 63 after the first vaccine or placebo injection. The method was immunoSEQ multiplex PCR; TCRdb's version includes in-frame clones alone and lacks a portion of them. The sample contains about 280,000 clones, 87% of which appear only once. This specimen was peripheral blood, taken in a trial of Ad26.COV2.S vaccine versus placebo. The receptors originated from a person between 18 and 65 years old who received the Ad26.COV2.S COVID-19 vaccine or a placebo.

The V gene is TRBV7-2, the J gene TRBJ2-7; D remains unclear. The CDR3 length is 14 residues. Per germline, CDR1 SGHTA and CDR2 FQGNSA. The germline V and J ends were trimmed by 1 base and 4 bases, with 11 bases remaining between them. The CDR3 here is CASSLVSSGYEQYF. In DNA form, the CDR3 reads TGTGCCAGCAGCTTAGTTTCGTCAGGTTACGAGCAGTACTTC.

The chain uses TRBV19 and TRBJ2-7; D ambiguous. In germline, CDR1 is LNHDA, CDR2 SQIVND (reference sequence). Trimming pared 3 bases from V and 1 base from J, leaving 13 bases between. The CDR3 extends over 15 amino acids. CDR3 DNA: TGTGCCAGTAGTATTATCTCCGGTGGATCCTACGAGCAGTACTTC. Translation gives CASSIISGGSYEQYF.

This clone came up once. The chain links TRBV5-1 to TRBJ2-6, with D unresolved. The CDR3 loop spans 15 amino acids. CDR1 and CDR2 from the germline V gene are SGHRS and YFSETQ. Trimming left V 2 bases short and J 0 bases short, with 6 bases between. CDR3 residues: CASSLGNSGANVLTF. DNA for the CDR3: TGCGCCAGCAGCTTAGGAAACTCTGGGGCCAACGTCCTGACTTTC.

The V call is TRBV5-4, the J call TRBJ1-1, with D perhaps TRBD1 (6 bases). Germline V gene sequence: CDR1 SGHNT, CDR2 YYREEE (reference sequence). The germline V and J ends were trimmed by 1 base and 6 bases, with 10 bases remaining between them. This CDR3 has 13 residues. The DNA of the CDR3 is TGTGCCAGCAGCTTGACGGACAGTCCTGAAGCTTTCTTT. Residues: CASSLTDSPEAFF.

The rearrangement uses TRBV18 and TRBJ1-5; D ambiguous. In germline, CDR1 is KGHSH, CDR2 LQKENI. The V and J ends lost 3 bases and 0 bases respectively, with 6 bases between them. The CDR3 has 14 residues. CDR3 sequence: CASSPEYSNQPQHF. The CDR3 DNA follows: TGTGCCAGCTCACCGGAATATAGCAATCAGCCCCAGCATTTT.

There are a few counts of this clone. The V gene is TRBV15, the J gene TRBJ1-2; no definite D call. V dropped 1 base and J dropped 6 bases, with 12 bases sitting between them. The length of the CDR3 is 14 residues. Germline V gene lookup returns CDR1 LNHNV and CDR2 YYDKDF (reference sequence). For the CDR3, the DNA is TGTGCCACCAGCAGAGTTGAAGGGTACAATGGCTACACCTTC. Its protein product is CATSRVEGYNGYTF.

The V and J genes are TRBV6-5 and TRBJ1-1; 7 nucleotides align to TRBD1. This CDR3 is built from 12 residues. The germline V gene has CDR1 MNHEY and CDR2 SVGAGI. V was pared by 7 bases and J by 11 bases, with 10 bases of the junction left unmatched. The DNA for the CDR3 is TGTGCCAGCATTTCCCCCGACAGGGTTGCTTTCTTT. Encoded protein: CASISPDRVAFF.

This clone was counted only a few times. This chain uses TRBV7-9 with TRBJ1-1; a possible D gene is TRBD1 (6 bases). The CDR3 has 13 residues. The germline CDR1 and CDR2 sequences are SEHNR and FQNEAQ (reference sequence). The ends were cut back, 5 bases at V and 14 bases at J, with 21 bases in the middle. The CDR3 loop is CASSPPWALRGFF. CDR3 DNA sequence: TGTGCCAGCAGCCCACCCTGGGCACTTAGGGGGTTCTTT.

This clone was found a few times. The chain is built from TRBV28 and TRBJ1-1, with 7 nucleotides matching TRBD1. Germline assignment: CDR1 MDHEN and CDR2 SYDVKM. CDR3 length: 14 residues. Losses at the gene ends were 5 bases for V and 4 bases for J; bases not matched to a gene: 7. The CDR3 protein is CASSRTGVATEAFF. The CDR3 coding sequence is TGTGCCAGCAGTCGTACAGGGGTCGCCACTGAAGCTTTCTTT.

This chain connects TRBV6-6 to TRBJ2-7; possible D gene TRBD2, 5 bases. This CDR3 region has 12 residues. Germline CDR1 MNHNY, CDR2 SVGAGI (reference sequence). The ends were cut back, 0 bases at V and 7 bases at J, with 7 bases in the middle. The CDR3 reads CASSYSWEEQYF. For the CDR3, the DNA is TGTGCCAGCAGTTACTCGTGGGAGGAGCAGTACTTC.

This clone has a single count. The genes are TRBV7-8 and TRBJ2-5, with 10 bases aligning to TRBD2. CDR1 SGHVS and CDR2 FQNEAQ come from the germline V gene. V lost 2 bases, J lost 1 base, and 10 bases stayed unmatched. There are 18 residues in the CDR3. The CDR3 protein is CASSLSLAGALTQETQYF. The CDR3 DNA sequence: TGTGCCAGCAGCTTATCCCTAGCGGGAGCCTTAACCCAAGAGACCCAGTACTTC. The whole variable domain, remainder taken from reference TRBV7-8 and TRBJ2-5, is GAGVSQSPRYKVAKRGQDVALRCDPISGHVSLFWYQQALGQGPEFLTYFQNEAQLDKSGLPSDRFFAERPEGSVSTLKIQRTQQEDSAVYLCASSLSLAGALTQETQYFGPGTRLLVL.